This T cell receptor (beta chain) was found in a study of cytomegalovirus exposure and HLA in healthy donors. The primer mix had 60 Vbeta and 13 Jbeta primers. Using immunoSEQ multiplex PCR, the repertoire was profiled, and TCRdb retains in-frame clones only, with some absent. The table has roughly 97,000 clones, over 9.5% seen once. From germline, CDR1 is SGHTA and CDR2 FQGTGA. The CDR3 spans 17 residues. The V segment lost 2 bases and the J segment 5 bases; nucleotides outside the gene matches: 15. Sequenced material: PBMCs. This receptor was identified in a man in his forties in good health and CMV-seropositive. This chain joins TRBV7-3 and TRBJ2-7; 7 nucleotides match TRBD1. The CDR3, as DNA: TGTGCCAGCAGCTTAGAAGGGGGCTTTCCCGTTTCCCACGAGCAGTACTTC. Residues: CASSLEGGFPVSHEQYF.